The clone carrying this T cell receptor beta chain has only a few counts. The antigen remains unidentified. Clones were read by immunoSEQ multiplex PCR, and TCRdb kept only the in-frame ones, dropping some. The sample lists 30,000 to 40,000 clones, roughly nine tenths occurring once. This record belongs to a study of OX40 agonist ivuxolimab in advanced cancers. Study background: In three patients, partial responses were observed, one with hepatocellular carcinoma and two with cutaneous melanoma. Overall study results and limits: More expanded clones were found, on average, in CD8+ than in CD4+ T cells. The antigens recognized by the expanded peripheral T cells, that is their antigen specificity, were not determined. Among the lowest peripheral clonal expansion occurred in 0.1-3.0 mg/kg partial responders.

V was pared by 6 bases and J by 0 bases, with 12 bases between. Germline assignment: CDR1 SQVTM and CDR2 ANQGSEA. This CDR3 has 13 amino acids. This clonotype originated in an adult with an advanced solid tumor such as melanoma, head and neck, liver or kidney cancer. Sequencing was performed on CD4+ or CD8+ T cells sorted from blood, taken in a trial of the OX40 agonist ivuxolimab. The V gene is TRBV29-1, the J gene TRBJ2-7; no reliable D call. The CDR3 is CSVQTVNSYEQYF. CDR3 DNA sequence: TGCAGCGTACAGACGGTGAACTCCTACGAGCAGTACTTC.